This TCR beta chain was documented in a study of T cells in Graves' hyperthyroidism and ophthalmopathy. This clonotype came up many times. The antigen is unknown. Study-wide results and caveats: The majority of expanded thyroid clonotypes above 0.001 also appeared in blood.

Investigators excluded patients with uncontrolled infection, other autoimmune disease, pregnancy or lactation. Clinicians diagnosed patients from clinical symptoms, serum thyroxine and TRAb, thyroid ultrasound and orbital computed tomography. Isolation of PBMCs was performed on around 9.8 ml fresh peripheral blood. Researchers took RNA transcripts and amplified the TCR beta CDR3 regions from them. HTBI primers were the set used in a first-round RT-PCR of the TCR CDR3. TCRdb reanalysed the multiplex PCR reads using MiXCR and keeps one entry per CDR3 protein. The sample carries about 59,000 distinct CDR3 sequences, roughly half recorded once. Material for sequencing was blood. The origin of this receptor is a woman in her sixties or seventies with Graves' ophthalmopathy.

The CDR3 loop is CATGDSSYEQYF. The CDR3 DNA follows: TGTGCCACCGGGGACAGCTCCTACGAGCAGTACTTC. The chain is built from TRBV10-3 and TRBJ2-7; 7 bases agree with TRBD1. Trimming cost V 10 bases and J 0 bases; bases outside gene matches: 3. The germline CDR1 and CDR2 sequences are ENHRY and SYGVKD. The CDR3 extends over 12 amino acids.